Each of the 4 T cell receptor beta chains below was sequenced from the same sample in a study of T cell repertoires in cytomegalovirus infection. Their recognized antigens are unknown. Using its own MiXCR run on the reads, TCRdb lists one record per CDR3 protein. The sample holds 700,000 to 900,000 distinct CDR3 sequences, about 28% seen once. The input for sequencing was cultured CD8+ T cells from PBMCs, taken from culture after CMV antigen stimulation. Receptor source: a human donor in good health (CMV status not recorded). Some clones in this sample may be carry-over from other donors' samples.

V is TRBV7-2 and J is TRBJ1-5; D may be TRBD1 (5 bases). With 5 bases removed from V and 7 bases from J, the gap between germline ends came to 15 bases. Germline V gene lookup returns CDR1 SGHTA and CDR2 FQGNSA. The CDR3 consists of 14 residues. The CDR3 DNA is TGTGCCAGCAGCGATAGGGACGGCCACCAGCCCCAGCATTTT. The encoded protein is CASSDRDGHQPQHF.

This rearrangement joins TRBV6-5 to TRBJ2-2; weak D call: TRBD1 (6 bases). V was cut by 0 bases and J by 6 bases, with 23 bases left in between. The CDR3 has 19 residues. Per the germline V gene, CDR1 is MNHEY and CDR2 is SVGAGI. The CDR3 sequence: CASSYSKQGTLERAGELFF. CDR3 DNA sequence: TGTGCCAGCAGTTACTCGAAGCAGGGGACGTTGGAAAGGGCCGGGGAGCTGTTTTTT.

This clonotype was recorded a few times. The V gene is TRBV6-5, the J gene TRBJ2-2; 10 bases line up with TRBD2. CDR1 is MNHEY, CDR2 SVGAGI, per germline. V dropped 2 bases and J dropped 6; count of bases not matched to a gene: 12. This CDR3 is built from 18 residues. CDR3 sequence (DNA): TGTGCCAGCAGTTACCCTAGCGGGGGCCTCGTTATCCCCGGGGAGCTGTTTTTT. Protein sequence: CASSYPSGGLVIPGELFF.

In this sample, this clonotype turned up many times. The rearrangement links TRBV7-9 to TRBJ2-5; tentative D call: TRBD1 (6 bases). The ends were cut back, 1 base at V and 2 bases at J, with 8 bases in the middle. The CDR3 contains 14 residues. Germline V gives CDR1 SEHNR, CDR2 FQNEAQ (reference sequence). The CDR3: CASSLVTGQETQYF. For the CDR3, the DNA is TGTGCCAGCAGCTTAGTGACAGGACAAGAGACCCAGTACTTC. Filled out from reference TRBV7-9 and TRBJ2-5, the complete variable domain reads DTGVSQNPRHKITKRGQNVTFRCDPISEHNRLYWYRQTLGQGPEFLTYFQNEAQLEKSRLLSDRFSAERPKGSFSTLEIQRTEQGDSAMYLCASSLVTGQETQYFGPGTRLLVL.